This T cell receptor (beta chain) was observed in a study of early T cells in non-severe SARS-CoV-2 infection (dated by TCRdb to about 2021). Study-level background: Because TCR sequencing was done on bulk RNA from unsorted whole blood, the alpha and beta chains could not be paired.

The library was made by 5' RACE. TCRdb shows the sequencer as NextSeq 500. To correct for sequencing error and PCR bias, the TCR library protocol tagged individual cDNA molecules with unique molecular identifiers. TCR alpha and beta chains were both sequenced, and the abundances of alpha and beta sequences in each sample were closely correlated with each other. On the authors' methods: V gene, J gene and CDR3 annotation of TCR sequences was performed with Decombinator V4. Expanded TCRs were defined as changing significantly between any two time points under a Poisson model with p below 0.0001. TCR abundances were normalised to the total number of TCRs sequenced in each sample and reported as counts per million. TRAV1-2 paired with TRAJ12, TRAJ20 or TRAJ33 defined MAIT TCRs, while TRAV10 paired with TRAJ18 defined iNKT TCRs. VDJdb, accessed 1 November 2021, was searched for CMV, EBV and SARS-CoV-2 annotated TCRs, excluding TCRs annotated for multiple antigens. TCRdb trimmed public reads at Q25 via fastp, called clones via MiXCR and kept in-frame beta chains. Identical CDR3 protein sequences are pooled into one entry, listed with their most common genes and DNA. The V and J calls and clone size are TCRdb's, not the authors'. A total of around 30,000 distinct CDR3 sequences appear in this sample, around 6% of them only once. The top ten clonotypes cover 13% of the sample.

Set within a cohort of healthcare workers in London, UK, this nested case-control study involved weekly PCR testing of nasopharyngeal swabs along with blood sampling. Healthcare workers were enrolled in the week of the UK lockdown, from 23 to 31 March 2020, and were followed every week for up to about 16 weeks. CDR1 is given as WNHNN and CDR2 as SYGVQD, both from the germline V gene (reference sequence). The germline V and J ends show losses of 6 bases and 2 bases respectively, and no gene match explains 10 bases of the junction. The CDR3 starts with the cysteine, ends with the phenylalanine, and has 16 residues. The CDR3 DNA has 48 bases and is translated from base 1. As concerns this clonotype: Which antigen it targets is not known. No base quality values were provided; no much bigger clone lies one nucleotide off.

General conclusions and limits of the study: Matching against VDJdb was skewed toward anti-spike CD8 responses, likely underestimated virus-specific expansions, and missed private and CD4 specificities.

Specimen: whole blood. The TCR originated in an adult who was a healthcare worker with PCR-confirmed SARS-CoV-2 infection or an uninfected control (not recorded which). The rearranged segments are TRBV10-1 and TRBJ2-5, with 9 bases in between that match TRBD1. At the DNA level, the sequence is TGCGCCAGCAGGTTAAGAAATGACAGGGGGCAAGAGACCCAGTACTTC. Its protein product is CASRLRNDRGQETQYF.